The 6 T cell receptor beta chains reported below all come from one sample, sequenced in a study of T cells in Graves' hyperthyroidism and ophthalmopathy. Researchers amplified the TCR beta CDR3 regions from RNA transcripts. HTBI primers drove first-round RT-PCR of the TCR CDR3. TCRdb reprocessed the multiplex PCR reads via MiXCR and lists one record per CDR3 protein. This sample has under 65,000 distinct CDR3 sequences; roughly 50% occur once, and the top ten carry about 3.6%. The specimen was blood. These receptors all come from a woman aged 60 to 75 with Graves' ophthalmopathy.

The table lists this clonotype with many counts. The chain has TRBV20-1 and TRBJ2-2; 11 positions agree with TRBD2. Germline V gene lookup returns CDR1 DFQATT and CDR2 SNEGSKA (reference sequence). The CDR3 runs 16 residues. V shed 4 bases and J 3 bases; nucleotides not matched to a gene: 7. CDR3 nucleotides: TGCAGTGCTAAGTTAGCGGGGGGGCGGGACACCGGGGAGCTGTTTTTT. It translates to CSAKLAGGRDTGELFF.

This sequence joins TRBV7-2 and TRBJ2-7; 7 bases line up with TRBD1. The CDR3 runs 15 residues. CDR1 is SGHTA and CDR2 is FQGNSA in the germline V gene. Germline trimming cut 5 bases from V and 2 bases from J; bases unmatched to any gene: 9. CDR3 residues: CASSHSYGQAYEQYF. The CDR3 region has the DNA TGTGCCAGCAGCCACTCCTATGGACAGGCCTACGAGCAGTACTTC.

In its sample, this clonotype was seen many times. V and J are TRBV2 and TRBJ2-1, with a weak D call TRBD2 (7 bases). The CDR3 has 14 amino acids. V was shortened by 7 bases and J by 8 bases, with 18 bases between the two germline ends. In germline, CDR1 is SNHLY, CDR2 FYNNEI. Written as DNA, the CDR3 is TGTGCCAGCACCCCGGGGAGGGGGGGCGATGAGCAGTTCTTC. Its translation is CASTPGRGGDEQFF.

This chain uses TRBV6-2 or TRBV6-3 with TRBJ2-2; D gene unclear. The CDR3 has 11 residues. The germline gives CDR1 MNHEY, CDR2 SVGEGT. V shed 7 bases and J shed 6 bases, with 6 bases lying between them. The CDR3 protein is CASTLAGELFF. As DNA, the CDR3 is TGTGCCAGCACGTTAGCCGGGGAGCTGTTTTTT.

This clonotype was counted ten times or more. The chain joins TRBV6-6 to TRBJ2-6; TRBD1 aligns across 7 bases. The CDR3 length is 19 residues. Trimming cost V 5 bases and J 4 bases; bases outside gene matches: 17. CDR1 is MNHNY and CDR2 is SVGAGI in the germline V gene (reference sequence). The CDR3 spells CASSVGQVEFHAGANVLTF. The CDR3, as DNA: TGTGCCAGCAGTGTAGGACAGGTGGAGTTCCACGCGGGGGCCAACGTCCTGACTTTC.

The rearrangement links TRBV4-2 to TRBJ2-7; TRBD1 is a possible D gene (6 bases). V dropped 8 bases and J dropped 5 bases, with 16 bases sitting between them. Germline V gene lookup returns CDR1 LGHNA and CDR2 YNFKEQ. The CDR3 totals 13 residues. The CDR3 loop reads CASGLGTTNEQYF. CDR3 bases: TGTGCCAGCGGCCTCGGGACAACCAACGAGCAGTACTTC.